This T cell receptor beta chain was captured by sequencing in a study of beta chain features in type 1 diabetes. Regarding the study as a whole: In type 1 diabetes patients, VDJ junctions had fewer insertions; deletions at these junctions were more frequent. PCR might favor shorter templates, equally in patients and controls.

As regards this clone: No antigen is known for it.

The isolated RNA, all of it, was reverse transcribed, so expressed TCRB transcripts were what got sequenced. The method was immunoSEQ multiplex PCR; TCRdb's version includes in-frame clones alone and lacks a portion of them. The data contain approximately 470,000 clones, approximately 30% of them singletons. By way of CD45RO/CCR7/CD25/CD127/CD95/CD27, the CD4+ regulatory, stem cell-like memory, central memory and naive cells were sorted. All sorted populations exceeded 95% purity. The germline V gene has CDR1 SGHDT and CDR2 YYEEEE. Between the trimmed V and J ends, which lost 0 bases and 0 bases, there was a span of 10 bases. This CDR3 has 15 amino acids.

The chain joins TRBV5-6 to TRBJ2-7; no reliable D call. The sequence was collected from a young man in good health. The sample consisted of naive CD4+ T cells from blood. The CDR3 DNA is TGTGCCAGCAGCTTGGGTATTGCCAACTCCTACGAGCAGTACTTC. Translated, it gives CASSLGIANSYEQYF.